Presented here are 16 T cell receptor beta chains from one specimen sequenced in a study of T cell responses to AZD1222 COVID-19 vaccine. Repertoires were generated with immunoSEQ multiplex PCR, while TCRdb's copy carries only in-frame clones and drops some. The top ten hold about 2.2% of the sample, which has about 86,000 clones, approximately 89% seen once. This material consisted of peripheral blood, taken on day 0 of AZD1222 vaccination. Receptors originate from an adult in good health.

The chain uses TRBV7-9 and TRBJ1-6, with a possible D match to TRBD1 (6 bases). CDR3 length: 13 amino acids. V dropped 8 bases and J dropped 7 bases, with 12 bases sitting between them. Germline assignment: CDR1 SEHNR and CDR2 FQNEAQ (reference sequence). CDR3 in amino acids: CASSGQPNSPLHF. The CDR3 bases are TGTGCCAGCTCAGGACAGCCCAATTCACCCCTCCACTTT.

In the case of this clone: The sample contains more than one DNA sequence encoding this CDR3. The chain links TRBV29-1 to TRBJ1-5, with 8 bases identical to TRBD1. The CDR3 contains 14 residues. Trimming cost V 6 bases and J 4 bases; bases outside gene matches: 8. Germline-derived CDR1 and CDR2 are SQVTM and ANQGSEA. The CDR3 region has the DNA TGCAGCGTGGCCGGACAGGGCCCTAATCAGCCCCAGCATTTT. It is translated as CSVAGQGPNQPQHF. The full variable domain, its missing parts supplied by reference TRBV29-1 and TRBJ1-5, is SAVISQKPSRDICQRGTSLTIQCQVDSQVTMMFWYRQQPGQSLTLIATANQGSEATYESGFVIDKFPISRPNLTFSTLTVSNMSPEDSSIYLCSVAGQGPNQPQHFGDGTRLSIL.

The CDR3 is CASSPAGSGGWGSPLHF. The CDR3 nucleotides are TGTGCCAGCTCACCAGCGGGTTCCGGGGGGTGGGGTTCACCCCTCCACTTT. This chain connects TRBV18 to TRBJ1-6; a weak D match, TRBD1 (5 bases). The CDR3 consists of 17 residues. CDR1 is KGHSH and CDR2 is LQKENI in the germline V gene. V was trimmed by 2 bases and J by 9 bases, leaving 20 bases between them.

J is TRBJ2-7 and V is TRBV29-1, with 9 bases identical to TRBD2. Unmatched junction bases numbered 4, after V lost 1 base and J lost 3 bases. Germline loops: CDR1 SQVTM, CDR2 ANQGSEA. The CDR3 contains 14 residues. Here the CDR3 DNA reads TGCAGCGTTGAAGGTCTAGCGGGAATCTACGAGCAGTACTTC. It translates to CSVEGLAGIYEQYF.

This clone came up once. The J gene is TRBJ1-5, the V gene TRBV11-2; perhaps TRBD1 as D (5 bases). The V gene lost 0 bases and the J gene lost 6 bases, with 6 bases spanning the gap. Per the germline V gene, CDR1 is SGHAT and CDR2 is FQNNGV. The CDR3 is made up of 13 amino acids. The CDR3 protein is CASSLERGQPQHF. The CDR3, as DNA: TGTGCCAGCAGCTTAGAGAGGGGTCAGCCCCAGCATTTT.

The chain uses TRBV7-4 and TRBJ1-1; possible D gene TRBD1, 6 bases. From germline, CDR1 is SGHVT and CDR2 SQSDAQ. CDR3 length: 15 residues. Trimming removed 4 bases from V and 1 base from J, with 13 bases in between. The CDR3 loop reads CASSSLGGTNTEAFF. In DNA form, the CDR3 reads TGTGCCAGCAGCTCCCTCGGGGGCACGAACACTGAAGCTTTCTTT.

V is TRBV19 and J is TRBJ2-1; D is perhaps TRBD1 or TRBD2 (5 bases each). CDR3 length: 15 amino acids. In germline, CDR1 is LNHDA, CDR2 SQIVND (reference sequence). Trimming took 4 bases from V and 2 from J, leaving 12 bases between them. The CDR3 is CASSTNTGPYNEQFF. The CDR3 nucleotides read TGTGCCAGTAGTACCAACACGGGACCCTACAATGAGCAGTTCTTC.

This chain joins TRBV11-3 and TRBJ2-1; D gene ambiguous. This CDR3 spans 12 amino acids. From germline, CDR1 is SGHNT and CDR2 YENEEA. V shed 3 bases and J shed 6 bases, with 6 bases lying between them. CDR3 DNA sequence: TGTGCCAGCAGCTTCTCACCCAATGAGCAGTTCTTC. Encoded protein: CASSFSPNEQFF.

V usage is TRBV5-1 and J usage is TRBJ2-5; 10 bases map to TRBD1. Germline V lookup: CDR1 SGHRS, CDR2 YFSETQ. The trim removed 4 bases at V and 5 bases at J, leaving 8 bases unmatched. The CDR3 totals 15 residues. DNA of the CDR3: TGCGCCAGCAGCGCGGGGACAGGGGTTCGGGAGACCCAGTACTTC. Its translation: CASSAGTGVRETQYF.

The chain carries TRBV13 and TRBJ2-1, with 10 bases fitting TRBD2. Germline V gives CDR1 PRHDT, CDR2 FYEKMQ (reference sequence). V was pared by 5 bases and J by 9 bases, with 10 bases of the junction left unmatched. This CDR3 contains 15 residues. As DNA, the CDR3 is TGTGCCAGCAGCCCGAGAGCGCTAGCGGGGGCTGAGCAGTTCTTC. This gives the protein CASSPRALAGAEQFF.

V gene TRBV6-5 combines with J gene TRBJ2-1, with a weak D call TRBD2 (6 bases). The V and J ends lost 5 bases and 7 bases respectively, with 9 bases between them. CDR3 size: 12 residues. CDR1 is MNHEY and CDR2 is SVGAGI in the germline V gene. The DNA of the CDR3 is TGTGCCAGCAGTACCAGCGGGAATGAGCAGTTCTTC. Encoded protein: CASSTSGNEQFF.

The V and J genes are TRBV3-1 (or the pseudogene TRBV3-2) and TRBJ1-2; D possibly corresponds to TRBD1 (6 bases). This CDR3 comprises 15 residues. The V and J ends lost 1 base and 0 bases respectively, with 9 bases between them. CDR1 is LGHDT, CDR2 YNNKEL, per germline (reference sequence). CDR3 sequence reads: CASSQGGAANYGYTF. CDR3 bases: TGTGCCAGCAGCCAAGGGGGGGCAGCTAACTATGGCTACACCTTC.

The gene calls are TRBV5-4 and TRBJ2-5; the D gene is possibly TRBD2 (5 bases). Germline loops: CDR1 SGHNT, CDR2 YYREEE (reference sequence). The CDR3 runs to 14 residues. Trimming removed 4 bases at V and 2 bases at J, with 12 bases between. CDR3 bases: TGTGCCAGCAGCCCTCCGGACTTACAAGAGACCCAGTACTTC. Its translation: CASSPPDLQETQYF.

This clone was seen only once. This chain uses TRBV14 with TRBJ1-5; weak D call: TRBD1 (6 bases). V dropped 3 bases and J dropped 3 bases, with 18 bases sitting between them. This CDR3 is 17 amino acids long. Germline V gene sequence: CDR1 SGHDN, CDR2 FVKESK. The CDR3 DNA reads as TGTGCCAGCAGCCAGAACCGCCTTGGGGGCTCCAATCAGCCCCAGCATTTT. Translated, it gives CASSQNRLGGSNQPQHF.

The chain is built from TRBV2 and TRBJ1-5, with TRBD1 identical over 9 bases. The CDR3 totals 15 residues. V shed 8 bases, J shed 7 bases, and the junction held 12 bases outside the gene matches. Germline-derived CDR1 and CDR2 are SNHLY and FYNNEI. The CDR3 coding sequence is TGTGCCAGCGGGTATACAGGGGGCTCGAGGCAGCCCCAGCATTTT. This gives the protein CASGYTGGSRQPQHF.

The CDR3 DNA follows: TGTGCCAGCAGCAAAAAGGCTTCGAAGCTAGCGGGGTCCGAGCAGTACTTC. Its protein is CASSKKASKLAGSEQYF. The chain employs TRBV21-1 and TRBJ2-7; whether TRBD2, the table's D call, matches the DNA was not checked. TRBV21-1 is deemed a pseudogene. This CDR3 has 17 amino acids.